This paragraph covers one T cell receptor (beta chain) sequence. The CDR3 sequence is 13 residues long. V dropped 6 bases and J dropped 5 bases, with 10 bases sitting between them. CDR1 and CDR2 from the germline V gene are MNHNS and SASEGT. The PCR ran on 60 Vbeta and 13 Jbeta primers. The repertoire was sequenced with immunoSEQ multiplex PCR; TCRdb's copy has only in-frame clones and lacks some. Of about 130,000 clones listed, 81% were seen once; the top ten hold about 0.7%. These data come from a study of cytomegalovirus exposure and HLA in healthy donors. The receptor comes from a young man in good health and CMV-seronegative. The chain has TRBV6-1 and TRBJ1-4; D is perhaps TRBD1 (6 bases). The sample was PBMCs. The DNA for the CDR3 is TGTGCCAGCAGAAGGACAGCAAATGAAAAACTGTTTTTT. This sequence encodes CASRRTANEKLFF.